What follows are 26 T cell receptor beta chains derived from one specimen sequenced in a study of T cell repertoires in cytomegalovirus infection. TCRdb used MiXCR to reprocess the reads, holding one entry per CDR3 protein. This table has over 200,000 distinct CDR3 sequences, roughly 13% appearing once. Material for sequencing was PBMCs. All receptors derive from a human donor in good health (CMV status not recorded). Some clones in this sample may be carry-over from other donors' samples.

The sample holds many counts of this clonotype. This sequence joins TRBV7-6 and TRBJ2-1; 10 bases agree with TRBD1. The CDR3 is 14 residues long. Losses at the gene ends were 4 bases for V and 8 bases for J; bases not matched to a gene: 5. Germline lookup yields CDR1 SGHVS and CDR2 FNYEAQ. CDR3 sequence reads: CASSSGQGRDEQFF. The CDR3 DNA is TGTGCCAGCAGCTCGGGACAGGGGCGCGATGAGCAGTTCTTC.

This clonotype was seen at least ten times. The V gene is TRBV7-2, the J gene TRBJ2-1; D is uncertain. Germline CDR1 reads SGHTA; CDR2 reads FQGNSA. This CDR3 comprises 13 residues. Deletions cut 2 bases from V and 6 bases from J, with 8 bases between. DNA of the CDR3: TGTGCCAGCAGCTTATTTGGAGTCAATGAGCAGTTCTTC. Residues: CASSLFGVNEQFF.

In its sample, this clonotype was seen many times. The chain links TRBV20-1 to TRBJ2-7, with 7 bases fitting TRBD2. Germline values: CDR1 DFQATT, CDR2 SNEGSKA (reference sequence). The CDR3 loop spans 16 amino acids. Trimming took 5 bases from V and 2 from J; bases not matched to a gene: 15. DNA for the CDR3: TGCAGTGCTGACTCAATGTGGGGGGGGGGTCCCTACGAGCAGTACTTC. Protein product: CSADSMWGGGPYEQYF.

The CDR3 DNA reads as TGTGCCAGCAGCTCCGACAGGGTCGGGTCCTACGAGCAGTACTTC. Its translation: CASSSDRVGSYEQYF. The gene calls are TRBV11-2 and TRBJ2-7, with 7 bases matching TRBD1. The germline V gene has CDR1 SGHAT and CDR2 FQNNGV. The CDR3 runs to 15 residues. The junction had 7 bases not matched to a gene; V was cut back by 4 bases and J by 1 base.

This clonotype was counted many times. The rearrangement uses TRBV7-2 and TRBJ2-1, with 14 bases that match TRBD2. This CDR3 region has 13 residues. Germline CDR1 is SGHTA and CDR2 is FQGNSA. Unmatched junction bases numbered 3, after V lost 5 bases and J lost 12 bases. The CDR3 here is CASSETSGRGQFF. DNA of the CDR3: TGTGCCAGCAGCGAGACTAGCGGGAGGGGGCAGTTCTTC.

The chain combines TRBV20-1 with TRBJ2-4; 9 bases align to TRBD1. The CDR3 contains 20 residues. In germline, CDR1 is DFQATT, CDR2 SNEGSKA (reference sequence). V was pared by 0 bases and J by 0 bases, with 15 bases of the junction left unmatched. This chain's CDR3 is CSARDPGQGLGFVAKNIQYF. The CDR3, as DNA: TGCAGTGCTAGAGACCCGGGACAGGGCCTAGGGTTTGTAGCCAAAAACATTCAGTACTTC.

This sequence joins TRBV2 and TRBJ1-5; TRBD1 agrees at 9 bases. Per germline, CDR1 SNHLY and CDR2 FYNNEI. The CDR3 runs to 19 residues. J lost 1 base, V lost 2 bases, and 12 bases had no gene match. The CDR3 reads CASSEKRPRTGASNQPQHF. The CDR3, as DNA: TGTGCCAGCAGTGAAAAAAGGCCTCGGACAGGGGCGAGCAATCAGCCCCAGCATTTT.

The chain carries TRBV7-9 and TRBJ2-3, with D possibly matching TRBD1 (6 bases). Germline CDR1 and CDR2: SEHNR and FQNEAQ (reference sequence). This CDR3 comprises 16 residues. Trimming took 5 bases from V and 3 from J, leaving 18 bases between them. CDR3 DNA: TGTGCCAGCAGCCCCCGCCTACAGGGTGCTACAGATACGCAGTATTTT. Translating it yields CASSPRLQGATDTQYF.

This clonotype has a count of ten or more. This chain joins TRBV7-3 and TRBJ2-3; D may be TRBD1 (5 bases). The CDR3 runs 14 residues. Germline V gives CDR1 SGHTA, CDR2 FQGTGA. The germline V and J ends were trimmed by 5 bases and 0 bases, with 9 bases remaining between them. CDR3 amino acids: CASSIQGSTDTQYF. The DNA of the CDR3 is TGTGCCAGCAGCATCCAGGGTAGCACAGATACGCAGTATTTT. The variable domain in full, completed from reference TRBV7-3 and TRBJ2-3, reads GAGVSQTPSNKVTEKGKYVELRCDPISGHTALYWYRQSLGQGPEFLIYFQGTGAADDSGLPNDRFFAVRPEGSVSTLKIQRTERGDSAVYLCASSIQGSTDTQYFGPGTRLTVL.

This clonotype was detected only a few times. The chain combines TRBV20-1 with TRBJ2-3; 7 positions agree with TRBD2. The germline V gene has CDR1 DFQATT and CDR2 SNEGSKA (reference sequence). V was pared by 6 bases and J by 2 bases, with 5 bases of the junction left unmatched. This CDR3 contains 13 residues. Written as DNA, the CDR3 is TGCAGTGCCACCGGGACTACCACAGATACGCAGTATTTT. Its translation is CSATGTTTDTQYF.

This chain joins TRBV6-6 and TRBJ1-1; D not resolved. V was cut by 8 bases and J by 1 base, with 8 bases left in between. CDR1 MNHNY and CDR2 SVGAGI come from the germline V gene (reference sequence). There are 12 residues in the CDR3. CDR3 loop: CASQTANTEAFF. The DNA of the CDR3 is TGTGCCAGCCAAACGGCGAACACTGAAGCTTTCTTT.

CDR3 amino acids: CASSLFERSGETQYF. The CDR3, as DNA: TGTGCCAGCAGTTTATTTGAGCGGAGCGGGGAGACCCAGTACTTC. The chain combines TRBV28 with TRBJ2-5; a weak D match, TRBD2 (6 bases). V was cut by 1 base and J by 5 bases, with 14 bases left in between. This CDR3 region has 15 residues. Germline V gene lookup returns CDR1 MDHEN and CDR2 SYDVKM.

The J gene is TRBJ2-1, the V gene TRBV6-2 or TRBV6-3; D remains ambiguous. CDR3 length: 11 residues. CDR1 and CDR2 from the germline V gene are MNHEY and SVGEGT. V lost 3 bases, J lost 10 bases, and 7 bases lay in between. The CDR3 coding sequence is TGTGCCAGCAGTTATCACCGAGAGCAGTTCTTC. As protein: CASSYHREQFF.

This sequence joins TRBV6-1 and TRBJ1-1, with 9 positions matching TRBD1. Per the germline V gene, CDR1 is MNHNS and CDR2 is SASEGT. With 3 bases clipped from V and 10 bases from J, the junction kept 12 bases outside the gene matches. CDR3 length: 15 amino acids. The CDR3 DNA sequence: TGTGCCAGCAGTGACCCTGGGGACAGGGAACGAGGAGCTTTCTTT. Residues: CASSDPGDRERGAFF.

This clonotype was recorded a few times. J is TRBJ2-1 and V is TRBV10-3; 7 bases align to TRBD2. There are 15 residues in the CDR3. With 4 bases clipped from V and 7 bases from J, the junction kept 10 bases outside the gene matches. CDR1 and CDR2 (germline): ENHRY, SYGVKD. The CDR3 nucleotides read TGTGCCATCAGTGCCTTCGGGGCGGGAGAGAATGAGCAGTTCTTC. Protein sequence: CAISAFGAGENEQFF.

The chain uses TRBV5-4 and TRBJ2-1; the match to TRBD2 covers 14 bases. Unmatched junction bases numbered 6, after V lost 0 bases and J lost 7 bases. Germline V gene data show CDR1 as SGHNT and CDR2 as YYREEE (reference sequence). This CDR3 has 17 amino acids. In DNA, the CDR3 is TGTGCCAGCAGCTTGGCCGGGACTAGCGGGAGAGGGAATGAGCAGTTCTTC. This encodes CASSLAGTSGRGNEQFF.

The sample holds a few counts of this clonotype. V usage is TRBV19 and J usage is TRBJ2-2; tentatively, D is TRBD2 (6 bases). CDR3 length: 14 residues. Trimming took 3 bases from V and 5 from J, leaving 10 bases between them. CDR1 and CDR2 (germline): LNHDA, SQIVND (reference sequence). The CDR3 nucleotides read TGTGCCAGTAGTATGAACAGCGGGACCGGGGAGCTGTTTTTT. Protein sequence: CASSMNSGTGELFF.

This clonotype has more than one count but fewer than ten. The chain has TRBV4-1 and TRBJ1-1, with D possibly matching TRBD1 (6 bases). CDR3 length: 17 amino acids. Germline V lookup: CDR1 MGHRA, CDR2 YSYEKL. Deletions cut 0 bases from V and 3 bases from J, with 17 bases between. The CDR3 loop is CASSQDRGQYAYTEAFF. DNA of the CDR3: TGCGCCAGCAGCCAAGATCGTGGACAGTACGCATACACTGAAGCTTTCTTT.

This clonotype was seen many times. V and J are TRBV12-3 or TRBV12-4 and TRBJ1-1; a weak D match, TRBD1 (6 bases). The CDR3 totals 16 residues. V lost 6 bases and J 1 base, leaving 18 bases between the germline ends. This CDR3 is CASSRGGTLQNTEAFF. The CDR3 DNA follows: TGTGCCAGCAGCCGAGGGGGGACACTCCAGAACACTGAAGCTTTCTTT.

The V call is TRBV11-3, the J call TRBJ2-2; D call uncertain. The V end was cut by 0 bases, the J end by 1 base, with 12 bases between. Germline lookup yields CDR1 SGHNT and CDR2 YENEEA. The CDR3 spans 17 residues. CDR3 nucleotides: TGTGCCAGCAGCTTAGATCGGGTCCGCCTGAACACCGGGGAGCTGTTTTTT. Its protein product is CASSLDRVRLNTGELFF.

This chain joins TRBV4-1 and TRBJ1-1; D unclear. Germline lookup yields CDR1 MGHRA and CDR2 YSYEKL. Trimming removed 1 base from V and 2 bases from J, with 8 bases in between. The CDR3 extends over 14 amino acids. The DNA for the CDR3 is TGCGCCAGCAGCCAAGGAGCGGTTAACACTGAAGCTTTCTTT. It is translated as CASSQGAVNTEAFF.

This clonotype was detected only a few times. The genes are TRBV20-1 and TRBJ1-1, with a tentative D call TRBD1 (5 bases). The CDR3 is made up of 15 amino acids. V gave up 8 bases and J gave up 1 base, with 20 bases separating them. Germline V gene sequence: CDR1 DFQATT, CDR2 SNEGSKA (reference sequence). This chain's CDR3 is CSPPPWGVENTEAFF. Written as DNA, the CDR3 is TGCAGTCCTCCCCCGTGGGGGGTTGAGAACACTGAAGCTTTCTTT.

This clonotype was counted many times. The DNA for the CDR3 is TGTGCCAGCAGCATTCGACAGGGAGAGGTCGAGCAGTACTTC. Encoded protein: CASSIRQGEVEQYF. The J gene is TRBJ2-7, the V gene TRBV7-3; the match to TRBD1 covers 7 bases. The V segment lost 5 bases and the J segment 6 bases; nucleotides outside the gene matches: 10. This CDR3 has 14 amino acids. Germline CDR1 SGHTA, CDR2 FQGTGA.

This clonotype came up many times. The J gene is TRBJ2-3, the V gene TRBV5-1; 7 bases fit TRBD2. The trim removed 3 bases at V and 1 base at J, leaving 8 bases unmatched. The CDR3 loop spans 16 amino acids. The germline V gene encodes CDR1 SGHRS and CDR2 YFSETQ. This chain's CDR3 is CASSSRSGVGTDTQYF. For the CDR3, the DNA is TGCGCCAGCAGCTCGCGCAGCGGGGTTGGCACAGATACGCAGTATTTT.

The chain joins TRBV6-1 to TRBJ1-5; the D is unclear. There are 16 residues in the CDR3. CDR1 and CDR2 from the germline V gene are MNHNS and SASEGT. Trimming cost V 3 bases and J 2 bases, with 14 bases left between them. The DNA for the CDR3 is TGTGCCAGCAGTGACGGCGGGGTACTTGGCAATCAGCCCCAGCATTTT. Encoded protein: CASSDGGVLGNQPQHF.

The chain joins TRBV4-3 to TRBJ1-1, with D unclear. The germline V and J ends were trimmed by 0 bases and 3 bases, with 8 bases remaining between them. The CDR3 spans 14 residues. CDR1 is LGHNA and CDR2 is YSLEER in the germline V gene. The CDR3 reads CASSQDKTHTEAFF. In nucleotides, the CDR3 is TGCGCCAGCAGCCAAGACAAGACGCACACTGAAGCTTTCTTT.